Each of the 5 T cell receptor beta chains below was sequenced from the same sample in a study of blood T cell repertoires in COVID-19. Clones were read by immunoSEQ multiplex PCR, and TCRdb kept only the in-frame ones, dropping some. This table holds 95,000 to 100,000 clones, about four fifths found once. Sequencing was carried out using peripheral blood. The receptors were sampled from a woman older than 75 with active or convalescent COVID-19.

The chain has TRBV4-1 and TRBJ1-5; D not resolved. Trimming left V 1 base short and J 7 bases short, with 14 bases between. The CDR3 runs 15 residues. Germline V lookup: CDR1 MGHRA, CDR2 YSYEKL. CDR3 coding DNA: TGCGCCAGCAGCCAAGTGGCCACGGGAGGACAGCCCCAGCATTTT. Residues: CASSQVATGGQPQHF.

The count of this clone is one. The gene calls are TRBV2 and TRBJ1-5; 9 bases are shared with TRBD1. J was trimmed by 7 bases and V by 5 bases; bases with no gene match: 9. This CDR3 has 15 amino acids. The V gene's germline CDR1 is SNHLY and CDR2 FYNNEI. This CDR3 reads CASSTDRGWVQPQHF. Written as DNA, the CDR3 is TGTGCCAGCAGTACGGACAGGGGTTGGGTACAGCCCCAGCATTTT.

The chain employs TRBV19 and TRBJ2-7; TRBD2 matches at 10 bases. Trimming removed 5 bases from V and 0 bases from J; junction bases left unmatched: 10. The CDR3 runs 17 residues. From germline, CDR1 is LNHDA and CDR2 SQIVND (reference sequence). Written as DNA, the CDR3 is TGTGCCAGTAGTCCCGGGGGGGCTAGCGGGAGCTCCTACGAGCAGTACTTC. This gives the protein CASSPGGASGSSYEQYF.

A remark on this clone: At one end, the junction sequence differs from germline, possibly due to a read error. This chain joins TRBV5-1 and TRBJ2-5; a possible D gene is TRBD1 (5 bases). This CDR3 has 14 amino acids. Germline values: CDR1 SGHRS, CDR2 YFSETQ. The CDR3 region has the DNA TGTGCCAGCAGCTTGGCCCAGGGCCAAGAGACCCAGTACTTC. Its protein is CASSLAQGQETQYF.

The chain links TRBV9 to TRBJ2-3; D uncertain. CDR1 is SGDLS, CDR2 YYNGEE, per germline. CDR3 length equals 13 residues. V was cut by 2 bases and J by 2 bases, with 6 bases left in between. CDR3 region: CASSVGHTDTQYF. Here the CDR3 DNA reads TGTGCCAGCAGCGTTGGGCACACAGATACGCAGTATTTT.